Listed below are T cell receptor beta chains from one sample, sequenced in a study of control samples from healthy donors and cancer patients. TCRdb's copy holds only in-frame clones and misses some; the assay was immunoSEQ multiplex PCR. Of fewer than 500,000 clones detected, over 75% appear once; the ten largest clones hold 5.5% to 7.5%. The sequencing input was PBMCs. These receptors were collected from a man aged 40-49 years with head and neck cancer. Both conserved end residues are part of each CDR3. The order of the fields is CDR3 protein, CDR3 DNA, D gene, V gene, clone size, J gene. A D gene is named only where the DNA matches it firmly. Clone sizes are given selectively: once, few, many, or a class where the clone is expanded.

CASSPKGLYEQFF | TGTGCCAGCAGCCCCAAGGGGTTGTATGAGCAGTTCTTC | - | TRBV7-3 | - | TRBJ2-1
CASSSGAWGYTF | TGTGCCAGCAGTTCAGGGGCCTGGGGCTACACCTTC | - | TRBV2 | - | TRBJ1-2
CATSDSRLYEQFF | TGTGCCACCAGTGACTCCCGACTATATGAGCAGTTCTTC | - | TRBV24-1 | - | TRBJ2-1
CASSPGRLYNEQFF | TGTGCCAGCAGCCCAGGAAGGTTATACAATGAGCAGTTCTTC | - | TRBV7-3 | - | TRBJ2-1
CASQDRGLANTEAFF | TGTGCCAGCCAGGACAGGGGATTAGCGAACACTGAAGCTTTCTTT | TRBD1 | TRBV6-5 | - | TRBJ1-1
CASSLTGTNEQYF | TGCGCCAGCAGCCTGACAGGGACTAACGAGCAGTACTTC | - | TRBV5-1 | - | TRBJ2-7
CASSLLSSGSGGSTGELFF | TGTGCCAGCAGCTTGCTCTCTAGCGGGAGCGGGGGGAGCACCGGGGAGCTGTTTTTT | TRBD2 | TRBV7-3 | - | TRBJ2-2
CASSLGGADTQYF | TGTGCCAGCAGCTTGGGAGGCGCAGATACGCAGTATTTT | - | TRBV5-6 | - | TRBJ2-3
CASSWANRGLGGYTF | TGTGCCAGCAGTTGGGCGAATAGGGGGCTAGGAGGCTACACCTTC | TRBD1 | TRBV6-5 | - | TRBJ1-2
CASSPKAPSRHGANVLTF | TGTGCCAGCTCACCCAAGGCGCCCTCACGGCATGGGGCCAACGTCCTGACTTTC | - | TRBV18 | few | TRBJ2-6
CASSLDGNTGELFF | TGTGCTAGCAGCTTGGACGGAAACACCGGGGAGCTGTTTTTT | - | TRBV7-7 | once | TRBJ2-2
CASSLTGLVSYEQYF | TGTGCCAGCAGCTTAACCGGACTAGTTTCCTACGAGCAGTACTTC | TRBD2 | TRBV7-2 | few | TRBJ2-7
CASSFSTEAFF | TGTGCCAGCAGCTTCAGCACTGAAGCTTTCTTT | - | TRBV7-9 | - | TRBJ1-1
CASSYSGRDEQYF | TGTGCCAGCAGTTACTCTGGACGGGACGAGCAGTACTTC | - | TRBV6-5 | - | TRBJ2-7
CSVEQSGGYEQYF | TGCAGCGTTGAACAGTCGGGTGGATACGAGCAGTACTTC | - | TRBV29-1 | - | TRBJ2-7
CASSFYSRGFLEEQFF | TGTGCCAGCAGTTTTTATTCTCGGGGGTTCTTGGAAGAGCAGTTCTTC | - | TRBV28 | - | TRBJ2-1
CASSATGFTEAFF | TGTGCCAGTAGTGCAACAGGGTTCACTGAAGCTTTCTTT | - | TRBV19 | - | TRBJ1-1
CSVRQGPTEAFF | TGCAGCGTGAGACAGGGACCCACTGAAGCTTTCTTT | TRBD1 | TRBV29-1 | once | TRBJ1-1
CASSLGTARDQPQHF | TGCGCCAGCAGCTTGGGGACAGCCAGGGATCAGCCCCAGCATTTT | - | TRBV5-1 | - | TRBJ1-5
CASSPRAGFYNEQFF | TGTGCCAGCAGCCCACGGGCAGGTTTCTACAATGAGCAGTTCTTC | - | TRBV7-2 | - | TRBJ2-1
CASSIQDLLLGANVLTF | TGTGCCAGTAGTATTCAGGACTTGCTGCTCGGGGCCAACGTCCTGACTTTC | - | TRBV19 | - | TRBJ2-6
CASSYAFSSYEQYF | TGTGCCAGCAGTTACGCGTTCAGCTCCTACGAGCAGTACTTC | - | TRBV6-5 | - | TRBJ2-7
CATSDSSGGPNNEQFF | TGTGCCACCAGTGATTCGAGCGGGGGGCCCAACAATGAGCAGTTCTTC | TRBD2 | TRBV24-1 | - | TRBJ2-1
CASSLGQIYGYTF | TGTGCCAGCAGCTTGGGGCAGATCTATGGCTACACCTTC | - | TRBV5-8 | - | TRBJ1-2
CASSQAPGFDSPLHF | TGTGCCAGCAGCCAAGCACCGGGTTTTGATTCACCCCTCCACTTT | - | TRBV3-1/TRBV3-2 | - | TRBJ1-6
CASSEAGTNQPQHF | TGTGCCAGCAGCGAGGCCGGGACCAATCAGCCCCAGCATTTT | - | TRBV9 | - | TRBJ1-5
CATSTRFSYEQYF | TGTGCCACCTCCACAAGATTCTCCTACGAGCAGTACTTC | - | TRBV25-1 | - | TRBJ2-7
CASSEPGRGDSGELFF | TGTGCCAGCAGTGAACCGGGTCGAGGAGATTCCGGGGAGCTGTTTTTT | - | TRBV6-1 | - | TRBJ2-2
CASSLGGAGGGNEQFF | TGTGCCAGCAGTTTAGGGGGGGCAGGGGGCGGCAATGAGCAGTTCTTC | - | TRBV28 | - | TRBJ2-1
CASSLGETEAFF | TGTGCCAGCAGTTTGGGGGAAACTGAAGCTTTCTTT | - | TRBV6-5 | - | TRBJ1-1
CASSSRTGWTYEQYF | TGTGCCAGCAGTTCAAGGACGGGGTGGACCTACGAGCAGTACTTC | - | TRBV27 | - | TRBJ2-7
CAQLTGLSGNTIYF | TGTGCCCAGTTGACAGGGCTATCTGGAAACACCATATATTTT | TRBD1 | TRBV30 | - | TRBJ1-3
CASSYRGLDEQYF | TGTGCCAGCAGTTATCGAGGACTAGACGAGCAGTACTTC | TRBD2 | TRBV6-5 | few | TRBJ2-7
CASSLRQAEAFF | TGTGCCAGCAGTTTAAGACAGGCCGAAGCTTTCTTT | - | TRBV28 | - | TRBJ1-1
CASSLLVGVYEQYF | TGTGCCAGCAGTCTCCTGGTGGGGGTCTACGAGCAGTACTTC | - | TRBV28 | - | TRBJ2-7
CASTRDLNTEAFF | TGTGCCAGCACTAGGGACTTGAACACTGAAGCTTTCTTT | - | TRBV25-1 | - | TRBJ1-1
CASRSGQGSHEQYF | TGTGCAAGTCGCTCAGGACAGGGATCCCACGAGCAGTACTTC | - | TRBV12-2 | - | TRBJ2-7
CASSQLGTGDNQPQHF | TGCGCCAGCAGCCAACTAGGGACAGGCGATAATCAGCCCCAGCATTTT | TRBD1 | TRBV4-1 | - | TRBJ1-5
CASTATGDDYGYTF | TGTGCCAGCACCGCCACAGGGGACGACTATGGCTACACCTTC | TRBD1 | TRBV6-6 | - | TRBJ1-2
CASSHQGQGAEEQYF | TGTGCCAGCAGCCATCAGGGACAGGGGGCTGAAGAGCAGTACTTC | TRBD1 | TRBV4-2 | - | TRBJ2-7
CASSTTGTGKVQYF | TGTGCCAGTAGTACTACCGGGACAGGGAAGGTGCAGTACTTC | TRBD1 | TRBV19 | - | TRBJ2-7
CASRRGEESSPLHF | TGCGCCAGCAGACGGGGGGAAGAAAGCTCACCCCTCCACTTT | - | TRBV5-1 | - | TRBJ1-6
CASSSYWGQYF | TGTGCCAGCAGTTCGTATTGGGGGCAGTATTTT | - | TRBV6-5 | - | TRBJ2-3
CASTPLGGNTEAFF | TGTGCCAGCACCCCGCTTGGGGGCAACACTGAAGCTTTCTTT | - | TRBV27 | - | TRBJ1-1
CASSPQGQETQYF | TGTGCCAGCTCACCACAGGGGCAAGAGACCCAGTACTTC | - | TRBV18 | - | TRBJ2-5
CASSLDGTPSEQYF | TGTGCCAGCAGCTTAGACGGGACCCCTAGCGAGCAGTACTTC | - | TRBV7-3 | - | TRBJ2-7
CASSTTVYSNQPQHF | TGTGCCAGCAGTACGACAGTTTATAGCAATCAGCCCCAGCATTTT | - | TRBV27 | - | TRBJ1-5
CASRDRSNQPQHF | TGTGCCAGCAGGGACAGGAGCAATCAGCCCCAGCATTTT | TRBD1 | TRBV2 | - | TRBJ1-5
CASSPRPGGARSGANVLTF | TGTGCCAGCAGCCCTCGACCTGGGGGGGCGCGATCCGGGGCCAACGTCCTGACTTTC | - | TRBV3-1/TRBV3-2 | - | TRBJ2-6
CAISLLAGVSNEQYF | TGTGCCATCAGTCTACTAGCGGGAGTATCGAACGAGCAGTACTTC | TRBD2 | TRBV10-3 | - | TRBJ2-7
CASGLDLATDTQYF | TGTGCTAGTGGTCTGGATCTAGCCACAGATACGCAGTATTTT | - | TRBV12-5 | - | TRBJ2-3
CASSPRGGAGFYNEQFF | TGTGCCAGCAGCCCTCGGGGGGGAGCGGGATTCTACAATGAGCAGTTCTTC | TRBD2 | TRBV9 | - | TRBJ2-1
CASSFATVPTYEQYF | TGTGCCAGCAGTTTCGCGACAGTTCCCACCTACGAGCAGTACTTC | - | TRBV27 | - | TRBJ2-7
CASSNRDSLSYEQYF | TGTGCCAGCAGTAACAGGGACAGTCTGAGCTACGAGCAGTACTTC | TRBD1 | TRBV7-8 | - | TRBJ2-7
CASMGGTGILTEAFF | TGCGCCAGCATGGGGGGGACAGGGATTCTCACTGAAGCTTTCTTT | TRBD1 | TRBV5-1 | - | TRBJ1-1
CASSYTNSNQPQHF | TGTGCCAGCAGCTATACGAATAGCAATCAGCCCCAGCATTTT | - | TRBV6-2/TRBV6-3 | once | TRBJ1-5
CATSSLDRDEQYF | TGTGCCACCAGCAGCCTTGACAGGGACGAGCAGTACTTC | TRBD1 | TRBV15 | - | TRBJ2-7
CASSPTTGNSPLHF | TGTGCCAGCAGCCCTACCACAGGGAATTCACCCCTCCACTTT | - | TRBV5-6 | once | TRBJ1-6